The rows below give T cell receptor beta chains drawn from one sample of a study of response to subunit inactivated influenza vaccine. Using its own MiXCR run on the RT-PCR reads, TCRdb lists one record per CDR3 protein. Of about 650,000 distinct CDR3 sequences detected, approximately 14% appear once; the ten largest clones hold roughly 11%. The sequencing used PBMCs from blood, collected roughly 13 days after vaccination. The receptors here all came from a man aged 50 to 59 who received an inactivated influenza vaccine. CDR3s include the opening cysteine and the closing phenylalanine or tryptophan. A D gene is named only where the DNA matches it firmly.

j_gene,d_gene,v_gene,CDR3aa
TRBJ2-5,.,TRBV2,CASKFQGLGETQYF
TRBJ2-6,TRBD1,TRBV6-6,CASSYTAGAGGSGANVLTF
TRBJ2-3,TRBD2,TRBV7-2,CASSPGLAGESTDTQYF
TRBJ2-2,.,TRBV3-1,CASSGTGTNTGELFF
TRBJ1-5,.,TRBV20-1,CSARFVQTLNQPQHF
TRBJ2-4,.,TRBV4-1,CASSHADTNIQYF
TRBJ2-3,TRBD1,TRBV13,CASSFGTGRNTQYF
TRBJ1-1,.,TRBV6-2/TRBV6-3,CASSYSPRQRNTEAFF
TRBJ2-6,.,TRBV7-9,CASNGANVLTF
TRBJ2-7,.,TRBV19,CASNDVARNYEQYF
TRBJ2-5,.,TRBV7-9,CASSFSTRSEETQYF
TRBJ2-1,.,TRBV12-3/TRBV12-4,CASSLGRGAILNEQFF
TRBJ2-7,TRBD1,TRBV18,CASSQPGTGGNYEQYF
TRBJ2-1,TRBD1,TRBV24-1,CATSDEGTGTIPEQFF
TRBJ1-2,TRBD1,TRBV5-1,CASSAPGQGFQGYTF
TRBJ1-1,TRBD1,TRBV6-1,CASRLTGRFYTEAFF
TRBJ1-5,.,TRBV20-1,CSARDAPYSNQPQHF
TRBJ1-1,TRBD1,TRBV5-1,CASSIGQGATREAFF
TRBJ1-5,TRBD1,TRBV6-2/TRBV6-3,CASKQGQGAYQPQHF
TRBJ1-2,.,TRBV5-1,CASSFQGAGGYTF
TRBJ1-4,TRBD1,TRBV12-3/TRBV12-4,CASSPHRGLDEKLFF
TRBJ2-3,.,TRBV4-1,CASSQDVPYTQYF
TRBJ2-5,.,TRBV5-1,CASSQGTRQETQYF
TRBJ2-1,TRBD2,TRBV7-3,CASSLQPRGSSYNEQFF
TRBJ2-1,TRBD2,TRBV11-3,CASSRAGLAGGLGEQFF
TRBJ2-5,TRBD2,TRBV27,CASSNFQGLAGVETQYF
TRBJ1-5,.,TRBV12-3/TRBV12-4,CASSLGTRGQPQHF
TRBJ2-1,TRBD2,TRBV12-3/TRBV12-4,CASSTLAGVPQDEQFF
TRBJ2-7,.,TRBV2,CASRSTGAWQGWQYF
TRBJ2-7,TRBD2,TRBV5-5,CASSPTSGGLYEQYF
TRBJ2-1,TRBD1,TRBV5-1,CASSLRTGGIDNEQFF
TRBJ2-1,TRBD2,TRBV10-3,CAITGLAGSSSYNEQFF
TRBJ2-7,TRBD1,TRBV28,CASSLWGQVPNEQYF
TRBJ2-7,.,TRBV29-1,CSVGARSGEQYF
TRBJ2-7,.,TRBV29-1,CSVQTDGVGYYEQYF
TRBJ1-6,TRBD1,TRBV5-1,CASSSGQVNSPLHF
TRBJ2-1,TRBD2,TRBV12-3/TRBV12-4,CASSFKCRTSGRCNEQFF
TRBJ2-1,.,TRBV14,CASTFGGGPYNEQFF
TRBJ1-5,TRBD1,TRBV12-3/TRBV12-4,CASSQRDSPSLSNQPQHF
TRBJ2-7,TRBD1,TRBV10-3,CAIGGQGTYEQYF
TRBJ2-5,TRBD2,TRBV6-2/TRBV6-3,CASSREAGGGQETQYF
TRBJ2-3,TRBD1,TRBV6-1,CASSDGGQGADTQYF
TRBJ2-3,TRBD2,TRBV28,CALATSGSPSAQYF
TRBJ1-3,.,TRBV3-1,CASSRISGNTIYF
TRBJ2-1,.,TRBV27,CASSLVGALHEQFF
TRBJ2-1,TRBD2,TRBV3-1,CASRVAGGKNEQFF
TRBJ2-2,.,TRBV7-6,CASSPGRVQNGELFF
TRBJ2-5,.,TRBV4-3,CASSQEGPPAGFGETQYF
TRBJ2-3,.,TRBV7-9,CASSLAGASGNTDTQYF
TRBJ2-7,.,TRBV4-2,CASSQDRVGEQYF
TRBJ2-7,.,TRBV5-1,CAISLAGSGYEQYF
TRBJ2-7,.,TRBV6-5,CASSYSIHLYSYEQYF